These 15 T cell receptor beta chains were all obtained from the same sample, sequenced in a study of cytotoxic CD8 clonotypes in ibrutinib-treated CLL. Method: immunoSEQ multiplex PCR; TCRdb's copy keeps in-frame clones and lacks some. The data contain about 130,000 clones, approximately 83% of them seen just once; the ten biggest clones take up around 2%. The material sequenced was PBMCs, taken after 24 months of ibrutinib treatment. These receptor sequences come from a human donor with chronic lymphocytic leukemia.

The chain combines TRBV11-2 with TRBJ2-6; no clear D gene. Per the germline V gene, CDR1 is SGHAT and CDR2 is FQNNGV. V shed 0 bases and J shed 3 bases, with 12 bases lying between them. The CDR3 consists of 17 residues. The CDR3 DNA reads TGTGCCAGCAGCTTAGATGTAGAGGCAGTTGGGGCCAACGTCCTGACTTTC. It specifies CASSLDVEAVGANVLTF.

The chain uses TRBV7-7 and TRBJ2-1; no clear D gene. This CDR3 is built from 12 residues. Looked up from germline, CDR1 is SSHAT and CDR2 is FNYEAQ (reference sequence). DNA of the CDR3: TGTGCTACGGCAGCGCCACGTTGTGAGCAGTTCTTC. It is translated as CATAAPRCEQFF.

The chain couples TRBV7-2 to TRBJ2-3; 11 nucleotides line up with TRBD2. J gave up 3 bases and V 6 bases, and 5 bases lay outside the gene matches. From germline, CDR1 is SGHTA and CDR2 FQGNSA. The CDR3 sequence is 15 residues long. The CDR3 is CASRDVAGGTDTQYF. CDR3 sequence (DNA): TGTGCCAGCAGAGATGTAGCGGGAGGGACAGATACGCAGTATTTT. Variable domain in full (rest from reference TRBV7-2 and TRBJ2-3): GAGVSQSPSNKVTEKGKDVELRCDPISGHTALYWYRQSLGQGLEFLIYFQGNSAPDKSGLPSDRFSAERTGGSVSTLTIQRTQQEDSAVYLCASRDVAGGTDTQYFGPGTRLTVL.

The chain recombines TRBV28 with TRBJ2-4; 7 bases are a match to TRBD2. The germline V gene encodes CDR1 MDHEN and CDR2 SYDVKM. Trimming took 5 bases from V and 10 from J; bases not matched to a gene: 5. The CDR3 spans 12 residues. The CDR3 nucleotides read TGTGCCAGCAGTCCGACTAGCCAAATTCAGTACTTC. Translating gives CASSPTSQIQYF.

There are a few counts of this clone. The chain combines TRBV18 with TRBJ1-5, with D possibly being TRBD1 (6 bases). V dropped 4 bases and J dropped 7 bases, with 23 bases sitting between them. The length of the CDR3 is 17 residues. Per germline, CDR1 KGHSH and CDR2 LQKENI. This chain's CDR3 is CASSLQQGRGSGQPQHF. DNA of the CDR3: TGTGCCAGCTCACTCCAACAGGGACGGGGGTCCGGGCAGCCCCAGCATTTT.

The chain recombines TRBV7-2 with TRBJ1-2, with D possibly matching TRBD1 (5 bases). Germline CDR1 reads SGHTA; CDR2 reads FQGNSA. V dropped 6 bases and J dropped 7 bases, with 21 bases sitting between them. This CDR3 is 15 amino acids long. CDR3: CASSSTWGPRGGYTF. In nucleotides, the CDR3 is TGTGCCAGCAGTTCGACCTGGGGACCCCGGGGTGGCTACACCTTC.

The chain links TRBV29-1 to TRBJ1-1; TRBD1 might be the D (6 bases). Germline CDR1 SQVTM, CDR2 ANQGSEA. This CDR3 has 14 residues. V was shortened by 7 bases and J by 0 bases, with 15 bases between the two germline ends. The CDR3 loop is CSAAPGVLNTEAFF. CDR3 DNA sequence: TGCAGCGCCGCTCCAGGGGTATTGAACACTGAAGCTTTCTTT.

V and J are TRBV7-2 and TRBJ2-7, with 7 bases lining up with TRBD2. The J segment lost 3 bases and the V segment lost 6 bases, leaving 11 bases of the junction unmatched. The germline CDR1 and CDR2 sequences are SGHTA and FQGNSA. The CDR3 length is 15 residues. The CDR3 protein is CASSSVAGPRYEQYF. The DNA for the CDR3 is TGTGCCAGCAGTAGCGTAGCGGGCCCCCGCTACGAGCAGTACTTC.

The chain couples TRBV10-3 to TRBJ2-5; 9 bases fit TRBD2. J lost 2 bases, V lost 10 bases, and 8 bases had no gene match. Looked up from germline, CDR1 is ENHRY and CDR2 is SYGVKD. The CDR3 length is 14 residues. CDR3 protein: CATTLTSGQETQYF. The CDR3 region has the DNA TGTGCCACCACCCTGACTAGCGGACAAGAGACCCAGTACTTC.

The chain links TRBV10-1 to TRBJ1-5; a weak D match, TRBD1 (6 bases). The V gene lost 2 bases and the J gene lost 7 bases, with 15 bases spanning the gap. This CDR3 is 15 amino acids long. Per the germline V gene, CDR1 is WNHNN and CDR2 is SYGVQD (reference sequence). The CDR3 sequence is CASSEHTGKGQPQHF. CDR3 coding DNA: TGCGCCAGCAGTGAGCATACAGGGAAGGGCCAGCCCCAGCATTTT.

The rearrangement joins TRBV2 to TRBJ1-5; D not resolved. The CDR3 is 14 amino acids. The germline V gene encodes CDR1 SNHLY and CDR2 FYNNEI. Trimming pared 10 bases from V and 2 bases from J, leaving 15 bases between. The chain's CDR3 is CATNPLMGNQPQHF. In DNA, the CDR3 is TGTGCCACCAATCCGCTGATGGGCAATCAGCCCCAGCATTTT.

The CDR3 coding sequence is TGTGCCAGCAGCGCCACGTCCAGGGGCGTTTACAATGAGCAGTTCTTC. Protein sequence: CASSATSRGVYNEQFF. The chain has TRBV7-2 and TRBJ2-1; a weak D match, TRBD1 (6 bases). Trimming took 5 bases from V and 4 from J, leaving 18 bases between them. The CDR3 is made up of 16 amino acids. In germline, CDR1 is SGHTA, CDR2 FQGNSA.

The genes are TRBV27 and TRBJ2-5; D is undetermined. The CDR3 totals 8 residues. In germline, CDR1 is MNHEY, CDR2 SMNVEV (reference sequence). The CDR3 coding sequence is TGTGCTACCGCAACAAAGTACTTC. This translates into CATATKYF.

V is TRBV19 and J is TRBJ1-6; D unclear. This CDR3 is 14 amino acids long. Germline V gene lookup returns CDR1 LNHDA and CDR2 SQIVND (reference sequence). Trimming stripped 5 bases from V and 6 bases from J, with 11 bases between. In DNA form, the CDR3 reads TGTGCCAGTAGTTGGACGGAGTTTAATTCACCCCTCCACTTT. Protein sequence: CASSWTEFNSPLHF.

This chain joins TRBV11-3 and TRBJ2-6; D is perhaps TRBD2 (6 bases). The germline V gene encodes CDR1 SGHNT and CDR2 YENEEA. The CDR3 is 20 residues long. Trimming took off 1 base at V and 1 base at J, with 20 bases between the two ends. DNA of the CDR3: TGTGCCAGCAGCTTAGGTTATTGGAGGGAGTTGGGGTCTGGGGCCAACGTCCTGACTTTC. Protein: CASSLGYWRELGSGANVLTF. Complete variable domain (other parts from reference TRBV11-3 and TRBJ2-6): EAGVVQSPRYKIIEKKQPVAFWCNPISGHNTLYWYLQNLGQGPELLIRYENEEAVDDSQLPKDRFSAERLKGVDSTLKIQPAELGDSAVYLCASSLGYWRELGSGANVLTFGAGSRLTVL.